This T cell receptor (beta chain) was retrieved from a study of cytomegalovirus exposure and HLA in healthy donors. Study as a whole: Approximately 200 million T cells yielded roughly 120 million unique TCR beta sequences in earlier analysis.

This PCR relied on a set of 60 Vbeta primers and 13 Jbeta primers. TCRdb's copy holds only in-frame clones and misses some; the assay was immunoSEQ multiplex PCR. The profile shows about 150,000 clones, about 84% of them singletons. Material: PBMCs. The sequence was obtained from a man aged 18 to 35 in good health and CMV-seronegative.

DNA of the CDR3: TGTGCCAGCTCACCACCTTCTAGACAGGGGGAGGATACGCAGTATTTT. Protein: CASSPPSRQGEDTQYF. The genes are TRBV18 and TRBJ2-3; the match to TRBD1 covers 9 bases. CDR1 KGHSH and CDR2 LQKENI come from the germline V gene. This CDR3 comprises 16 residues. The V gene end was trimmed by 0 bases and the J gene end by 6 bases; junction bases not matched to a gene: 7.